A selection of T cell receptor beta chains follows, all from one sample in a study of cytomegalovirus exposure and HLA in healthy donors. The repertoire was sequenced with immunoSEQ multiplex PCR; TCRdb's copy has only in-frame clones and lacks some. The data show 84,000 or so clones, more than 60% seen once. Source material: PBMCs. The receptor source for this set is a boy between 10 and 17 years old in good health and CMV-seronegative. Both conserved end residues are part of each CDR3. The D gene is left open where the match is weak. A clone size is listed for some rows: how often the clone was seen (once, few, many), or a class if it is expanded.

TRBV28	once	.	TRBJ1-1	CASSWTGMNTEAFF	TGTGCCAGCAGTTGGACGGGGATGAACACTGAAGCTTTCTTT
TRBV30	.	.	TRBJ1-5	CAWSRQAIANQPQHF	TGTGCCTGGAGTAGGCAGGCGATCGCGAATCAGCCCCAGCATTTT
TRBV2	few	.	TRBJ2-6	CASSGYLLSGANVLTF	TGTGCCAGCAGTGGGTATCTACTCTCTGGGGCCAACGTCCTGACTTTC
TRBV6-6	few	TRBD2	TRBJ2-3	CASSNPGLAADTQYF	TGTGCCAGCAGTAACCCGGGACTAGCGGCAGATACGCAGTATTTT
TRBV6-5	.	.	TRBJ2-7	CASREGGGAAYEQYF	TGTGCCAGCAGGGAGGGGGGAGGGGCAGCCTACGAGCAGTACTTC
TRBV7-2	once	TRBD1	TRBJ1-6	CASSVTGRNSPLHF	TGTGCCAGCAGCGTGACAGGGAGGAATTCACCCCTCCACTTT
TRBV23-1	.	TRBD1	TRBJ2-5	CASSLSGTAQETQYF	TGCGCCAGCAGTCTCTCCGGGACAGCTCAAGAGACCCAGTACTTC
TRBV6-5	.	TRBD1	TRBJ1-2	CASTSGTGVYGYTF	TGTGCCAGCACCTCAGGGACAGGGGTCTATGGCTACACCTTC
TRBV14	.	.	TRBJ1-4	CASSQVTRATNEKLFF	TGTGCCAGCAGCCAAGTAACCAGGGCAACTAATGAAAAACTGTTTTTT
TRBV7-2	few	.	TRBJ1-2	CASSLVADGVDGYTF	TGTGCCAGCAGCTTAGTAGCCGACGGAGTAGATGGCTACACCTTC